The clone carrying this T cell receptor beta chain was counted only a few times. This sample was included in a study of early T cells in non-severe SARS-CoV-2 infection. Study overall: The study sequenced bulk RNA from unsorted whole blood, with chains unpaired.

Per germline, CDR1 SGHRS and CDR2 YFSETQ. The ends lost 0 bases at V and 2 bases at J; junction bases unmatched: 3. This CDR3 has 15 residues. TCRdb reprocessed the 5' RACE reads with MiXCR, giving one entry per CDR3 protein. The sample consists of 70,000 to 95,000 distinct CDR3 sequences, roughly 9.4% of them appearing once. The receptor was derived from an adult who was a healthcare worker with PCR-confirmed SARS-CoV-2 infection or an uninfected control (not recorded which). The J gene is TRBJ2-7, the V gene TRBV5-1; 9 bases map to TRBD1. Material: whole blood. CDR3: CASSLDTGGPYEQYF. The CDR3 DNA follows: TGCGCCAGCAGCTTGGATACAGGGGGCCCCTACGAGCAGTACTTC.